This T cell receptor beta chain was found in a study of shared clonotypes between healthy human individuals. Whole-study context: A donor's plate count was three for CD4 naive and three for CD4 memory; CD8 naive had two and CD8 memory one. Whole-study findings and limits: Four donors held approximately 4.5% of naive CD4 clonotypes in common.

The CDR3 sequence is 15 residues long. V lost 2 bases, J lost 5 bases, and 10 bases stayed unmatched. CDR1 and CDR2 (germline): SGDLS, YYNGEE. Tens of thousands of T cell genomes (roughly 220 ng DNA) went into each sorted-subset replicate. Using immunoSEQ multiplex PCR, the repertoire was profiled, and TCRdb retains in-frame clones only, with some absent. This table holds 1.4 million to 1.5 million clones, more than 95% found once. On this clone: Its cognate antigen is unknown.

The chain carries TRBV9 and TRBJ2-7; 7 bases line up with TRBD1. The TCR comes from a man aged 25-40 years in good health. The specimen sequenced was naive CD4+ T cells sorted from blood. The subset was: CD45RA+ positively selected. Here the CDR3 reads CASSVGGDRAHEQYF. The CDR3 bases are TGTGCCAGCAGCGTCGGAGGAGACAGGGCCCACGAGCAGTACTTC.